Below, 14 T cell receptor beta chains from the same sample are listed, as sequenced in a study of blood T cells in healthy people across ages (dated by TCRdb to about 2015). Libraries were constructed by 5' RACE. Sequencing relied on an Illumina HiSeq 2500. A second roughly 7 to 11 cycle PCR used a sample-barcoded 5' primer and a J-beta primer mix. Starting from the raw public reads, TCRdb applied fastp trimming at Q25, assembled clones with MiXCR and retained in-frame beta chains. Each entry is one CDR3 protein sequence, shown with its most common DNA and genes. In all, the sample holds approximately 900,000 distinct CDR3 sequences, and approximately 32% of those were seen once. Approximately 10% of the sample goes to the ten largest clones. These data were likewise used in another study, on T cells of mothers and their children.

The specimen sequenced was blood. The receptor source for this set is a woman between 35 and 50 years old in good health.

This clonotype was observed a handful of times. The chain uses TRBV5-1 and TRBJ1-6; TRBD1 aligns across 7 bases. CDR1 and CDR2 from the germline V gene are SGHRS and YFSETQ. CDR3 size: 17 residues. The ends lost 3 bases at V and 5 bases at J; junction bases unmatched: 11. CDR3 protein: CASSSRQGGEDNSPLHF. CDR3 sequence (DNA): TGCGCCAGCAGCTCGCGACAGGGAGGGGAAGATAATTCACCCCTCCACTTT.

The chain carries TRBV5-6 and TRBJ2-4; no clear D. The CDR3 sequence is 12 residues long. Germline V CDR1 and CDR2: SGHDT, YYEEEE. Deletions cut 0 bases from V and 13 bases from J, with 11 bases between. CDR3 region: CASSLGNPEQYF. The CDR3 DNA reads TGTGCCAGCAGCTTGGGAAATCCTGAGCAGTACTTC.

The chain recombines TRBV28 with TRBJ1-1; a possible D gene is TRBD1 (6 bases). V lost 2 bases and J 6 bases, leaving 10 bases between the germline ends. Germline CDR1 and CDR2: MDHEN and SYDVKM. The CDR3 length is 13 residues. The CDR3 loop is CASSLGGGSEAFF. In DNA form, the CDR3 reads TGTGCCAGCAGTTTAGGGGGCGGTTCTGAAGCTTTCTTT.

Turning to this clonotype: This clone may be a read error of a much larger clone one base away. The CDR3 loop reads CASRTYRGPSSHTEAFF. Here the CDR3 DNA reads TGTGCCAGCAGGACCTACAGGGGGCCCTCTTCCCACACTGAAGCTTTCTTT. This sequence joins TRBV27 and TRBJ1-1, with TRBD1 matching 9 bases. There are 17 residues in the CDR3. V was clipped by 6 bases and J by 3 bases; unmatched bases: 14. Germline CDR1 is MNHEY and CDR2 is SMNVEV (reference sequence).

This clonotype was observed a few times. The V and J genes are TRBV24-1 and TRBJ1-2; no firm D call. CDR3 size: 13 residues. Germline CDR1 KGHDR, CDR2 SFDVKD. Trimming removed 3 bases from V and 4 bases from J, with 8 bases in between. CDR3 sequence: CATSDPPGYGYTF. Here the CDR3 DNA reads TGTGCCACCAGTGATCCGCCCGGCTATGGCTACACCTTC.

This clonotype was seen ten or more times. The chain has TRBV7-2 and TRBJ2-4; either TRBD1 or TRBD2 may supply D (5 bases each). The germline V gene has CDR1 SGHTA and CDR2 FQGNSA. V gave up 5 bases and J gave up 7 bases, with 15 bases separating them. CDR3 length: 14 amino acids. This CDR3 reads CASSAGTGNNIQYF. For the CDR3, the DNA is TGTGCCAGCAGCGCAGGGACCGGTAATAACATTCAGTACTTC.

J is TRBJ1-5 and V is TRBV20-1, with 8 nucleotides matching TRBD1. The J segment lost 5 bases and the V segment lost 6 bases, leaving 9 bases of the junction unmatched. CDR1 DFQATT and CDR2 SNEGSKA come from the germline V gene (reference sequence). The CDR3 is 14 residues long. In nucleotides, the CDR3 is TGCAGTGCGGCACCACGGACAGGGCATCAGCCCCAGCATTTT. Translation gives CSAAPRTGHQPQHF.

The chain recombines TRBV6-4 with TRBJ2-7, with 8 bases lining up with TRBD2. CDR3 size: 16 residues. V trimming: 2 bases; J trimming: 0 bases; junction bases outside the gene matches: 6. Germline V CDR1 and CDR2: MRHNA, SNTAGT. The CDR3 sequence: CASSDKRRGDSYEQYF. DNA for the CDR3: TGTGCCAGCAGTGACAAGAGGCGGGGGGACTCCTACGAGCAGTACTTC.

This clonotype was recorded many times. The rearrangement links TRBV12-3 or TRBV12-4 to TRBJ2-1; D is ambiguous. The ends were cut back, 5 bases at V and 7 bases at J, with 6 bases in the middle. The CDR3 length is 11 residues. CDR3 loop: CASSRVNEQFF. For the CDR3, the DNA is TGTGCCAGCAGTCGGGTTAATGAGCAGTTCTTC.

This sequence joins TRBV15 and TRBJ2-1; D is unclear. Germline lookup yields CDR1 LNHNV and CDR2 YYDKDF (reference sequence). V was clipped by 0 bases and J by 8 bases, with 14 bases between them. The length of the CDR3 is 15 residues. The CDR3 region has the DNA TGTGCCACCAGCAGAGACGCTCTTCTCGCGGATGAGCAGTTCTTC. Translating gives CATSRDALLADEQFF. Based on the CDR3 plus reference TRBV15 and TRBJ2-1, the full variable domain is DAMVIQNPRYQVTQFGKPVTLSCSQTLNHNVMYWYQQKSSQAPKLLFHYYDKDFNNEADTPDNFQSRRPNTSFCFLDIRSPGLGDTAMYLCATSRDALLADEQFFGPGTRLTVL.

This clonotype appeared a few times. This rearrangement joins TRBV12-3 or TRBV12-4 to TRBJ1-5, with a tentative D call TRBD1 (5 bases). CDR3 length: 15 amino acids. The germline V and J ends were trimmed by 1 base and 1 base, with 8 bases remaining between them. Written as DNA, the CDR3 is TGTGCCAGCAGTTTAGAGGGGAGGAGCAATCAGCCCCAGCATTTT. Amino acid sequence: CASSLEGRSNQPQHF.

The gene calls are TRBV3-1 and TRBJ2-3; 9 bases align to TRBD1. CDR3 length: 14 residues. The trim removed 7 bases at V and 5 bases at J, leaving 7 bases unmatched. Germline V gene sequence: CDR1 LGHDT, CDR2 YNNKEL (reference sequence). CDR3 in DNA: TGTGCCAGCAACTTACAGGGGGCCGTAGATACGCAGTATTTT. Protein sequence: CASNLQGAVDTQYF.

This clonotype was observed a handful of times. Here the CDR3 reads CASSQDWSSYPPGELFF. CDR3 sequence (DNA): TGCGCCAGCAGCCAAGACTGGAGTAGCTATCCTCCCGGGGAGCTGTTTTTT. V is TRBV4-3 and J is TRBJ2-2; D is unclear. This CDR3 contains 17 residues. CDR1 is LGHNA, CDR2 YSLEER, per germline. Trimming removed 0 bases at V and 6 bases at J, with 17 bases between.

To note about this clonotype: A single base separates this from a much larger clone, so it may be a read error. This CDR3 is missing its conserved last phenylalanine or tryptophan, likely due to a read error. This CDR3 reads CASSLGGGINIQYV. CDR3 sequence (DNA): TGTGCCAGCAGTTTAGGGGGAGGTATAAACATTCAGTACGTC. This rearrangement joins TRBV12-3 or TRBV12-4 to TRBJ2-4, with a possible D match to TRBD2 (6 bases). The CDR3 sequence is 14 residues long. V was trimmed by 1 base and J by 6 bases, leaving 10 bases between them.